These 9 T cell receptor beta chains came from one sample sequenced in a study of blood T cell repertoires in COVID-19. Assay used: immunoSEQ multiplex PCR; TCRdb lists only in-frame clones, some missing. The repertoire has roughly 320,000 clones, 80% to 90% of them found once; the top ten carry about 4.2%. The sample comprised PBMCs or T cells enriched from blood (not recorded which). The receptor set was obtained from a man aged 30 to 39 who had recovered from COVID-19.

V and J are TRBV9 and TRBJ2-7, with 10 bases lining up with TRBD2. This CDR3 is built from 15 residues. In germline, CDR1 is SGDLS, CDR2 YYNGEE. J was trimmed by 7 bases and V by 4 bases; bases with no gene match: 11. DNA for the CDR3: TGTGCCAGCAGCCCCTCTTGGGCTAGCGGGAGTGAGCAGTACTTC. Protein sequence: CASSPSWASGSEQYF.

V usage is TRBV5-1 and J usage is TRBJ2-1; TRBD1 agrees at 8 bases. Germline CDR1 and CDR2: SGHRS and YFSETQ. The CDR3 is 14 residues long. V lost 3 bases to trimming and J lost 8 bases; unmatched junction nucleotides: 7. The CDR3 DNA is TGCGCCAGCAGCTCGGACAGGGTCTGGGATGAGCAGTTCTTC. This encodes CASSSDRVWDEQFF.

The chain employs TRBV7-9 and TRBJ2-7; 8 nucleotides match TRBD2. The V gene's germline CDR1 is SEHNR and CDR2 FQNEAQ (reference sequence). V was clipped by 6 bases and J by 3 bases; unmatched bases: 7. This CDR3 region has 14 residues. The CDR3, as DNA: TGTGCCAGCAGTTCTACTAGCGGAAGCTACGAGCAGTACTTC. Its translation: CASSSTSGSYEQYF.

The genes are TRBV7-6 and TRBJ2-5; D is possibly TRBD2 (6 bases). Between the trimmed V and J ends, which lost 1 base and 5 bases, there was a span of 11 bases. Germline V gene data show CDR1 as SGHVS and CDR2 as FNYEAQ. This CDR3 spans 14 amino acids. In DNA, the CDR3 is TGTGCCAGCAGCTTAGAATGGGGGAGGGAGACCCAGTACTTC. It is translated as CASSLEWGRETQYF.

The V and J genes are TRBV6-6 and TRBJ1-5, with 10 nucleotides matching TRBD1. This CDR3 has 15 amino acids. Germline-derived CDR1 and CDR2 are MNHNY and SVGAGI (reference sequence). The junction had 5 bases not matched to a gene; V was cut back by 5 bases and J by 4 bases. In nucleotides, the CDR3 is TGTGCCAGCAGTCGGGACAGGGGCGGGAATCAGCCCCAGCATTTT. This encodes CASSRDRGGNQPQHF.

This chain links TRBV5-6 with TRBJ1-6; no reliable D call. Germline CDR1 reads SGHDT; CDR2 reads YYEEEE. Deletions cut 0 bases from V and 1 base from J, with 14 bases between. CDR3 length equals 18 residues. The DNA for the CDR3 is TGTGCCAGCAGCTTGGCGGAGCCTTTTAGTTCCTATAATTCACCCCTCCACTTT. It encodes CASSLAEPFSSYNSPLHF. Variable domain in full (rest from reference TRBV5-6 and TRBJ1-6): DAGVTQSPTHLIKTRGQQVTLRCSPKSGHDTVSWYQQALGQGPQFIFQYYEEEERQRGNFPDRFSGHQFPNYSSELNVNALLLGDSALYLCASSLAEPFSSYNSPLHFGNGTRLTVT.

This chain connects TRBV11-2 to TRBJ1-5, with 9 bases aligning to TRBD1. The germline V gene has CDR1 SGHAT and CDR2 FQNNGV. V was clipped by 5 bases and J by 6 bases; unmatched bases: 14. The CDR3 is 17 residues long. The CDR3 DNA reads as TGTGCCAGCAGCCTTTACGGGGACAGGGCCCGAGGTCAGCCCCAGCATTTT. Its protein product is CASSLYGDRARGQPQHF. Combining the CDR3 with reference TRBV11-2 and TRBJ1-5 gives the whole variable domain EAGVAQSPRYKIIEKRQSVAFWCNPISGHATLYWYQQILGQGPKLLIQFQNNGVVDDSQLPKDRFSAERLKGVDSTLKIQPAKLEDSAVYLCASSLYGDRARGQPQHFGDGTRLSIL.

The chain has TRBV5-6 and TRBJ1-5, with TRBD1 matching 12 bases. J was trimmed by 8 bases and V by 2 bases; bases with no gene match: 5. This CDR3 is 15 amino acids long. The germline V gene encodes CDR1 SGHDT and CDR2 YYEEEE. CDR3 region: CASSFTGTGGKPQHF. The CDR3 DNA is TGTGCCAGCAGCTTCACGGGGACAGGGGGCAAGCCCCAGCATTTT. Full variable domain (outside the CDR3, taken from reference TRBV5-6 and TRBJ1-5): DAGVTQSPTHLIKTRGQQVTLRCSPKSGHDTVSWYQQALGQGPQFIFQYYEEEERQRGNFPDRFSGHQFPNYSSELNVNALLLGDSALYLCASSFTGTGGKPQHFGDGTRLSIL.

The V and J genes are TRBV10-2 and TRBJ2-3, with 9 bases that match TRBD2. The CDR3 has 14 amino acids. From germline, CDR1 is WSHSY and CDR2 SAAADI. V lost 7 bases to trimming and J lost 5 bases; unmatched junction nucleotides: 7. Here the CDR3 reads CASKAGGPGDTQYF. CDR3 DNA: TGCGCCAGCAAAGCGGGGGGACCGGGAGATACGCAGTATTTT.